A single T cell receptor beta chain is shown here with its context. This sample is drawn from a study of T cell responses to AZD1222 COVID-19 vaccine. Profiled with immunoSEQ multiplex PCR; TCRdb holds only in-frame clones, not every one. The sample lists roughly 150,000 clones; about 90% were seen once. V lost 0 bases to trimming and J lost 8 bases, with 13 bases between them. CDR1 and CDR2 from the germline V gene are SEHNR and FQNEAQ (reference sequence). This CDR3 has 14 residues. The J gene is TRBJ1-2, the V gene TRBV7-9; D unresolved. The TCR comes from an adult in good health. Sample: peripheral blood, taken on day 0 of AZD1222 vaccination. DNA for the CDR3: TGTGCCAGCAGCTTAGCGCGGCCATCCGGGGGCTACACCTTC. It specifies CASSLARPSGGYTF. Together with reference TRBV7-9 and TRBJ1-2, the CDR3 gives the full variable domain: DTGVSQNPRHKITKRGQNVTFRCDPISEHNRLYWYRQTLGQGPEFLTYFQNEAQLEKSRLLSDRFSAERPKGSFSTLEIQRTEQGDSAMYLCASSLARPSGGYTFGSGTRLTVV.